A selection of T cell receptor beta chains follows, all from one sample in a study of blood T cell repertoires in COVID-19. Repertoires were generated with immunoSEQ multiplex PCR, while TCRdb's copy carries only in-frame clones and drops some. Counted here are approximately 12,000 clones, 70% to 80% occurring once; the ten biggest clones make up 5% to 6.5%. Sequencing was performed on peripheral blood. These receptors were obtained from a man in his 60s with COVID-19, enrolled during active disease. The CDR3 runs from the conserved cysteine through the conserved F or W. The D gene is left open where the match is weak. The size field is filled for only some rows; it gives once, few, many or a size class.

V	J	D	size	DNA	CDR3
TRBV11-2	TRBJ1-4	.	.	TGTGCCAGCAGCTCATACCCGGCAGGGCTGTTTTTT	CASSSYPAGLFF
TRBV5-6	TRBJ2-5	.	.	TGTGCCAGCAGCCGGGGGGAGACCCAGTACTTC	CASSRGETQYF
TRBV6-2/TRBV6-3	TRBJ1-1	.	.	TGTGCCAGCAGTTTCCCCCTTAACAGGGCCGGGGGGGACGGCACTGAAGCTTTCTTT	CASSFPLNRAGGDGTEAFF
TRBV29-1	TRBJ1-1	TRBD1	.	TGCAGCGCTGAGGGCGGGACAGGGTACACTGAAGCTTTCTTT	CSAEGGTGYTEAFF
TRBV6-5	TRBJ2-3	TRBD2	.	TGTGCCAGCAGTTTGGCGGGGGGGCCGGGAAATACGCAGTATTTT	CASSLAGGPGNTQYF
TRBV28	TRBJ1-2	.	.	TGTGCCAGCAGTTTTGGGGAGGGTTATGGCTACACCTTC	CASSFGEGYGYTF
TRBV21-1	TRBJ1-2	.	.	TGTGCCAGCAGGAAAGGGTCCCGGGTCCGGGTCTATGGCTACACCTTC	CASRKGSRVRVYGYTF
TRBV30	TRBJ2-2	TRBD2	.	TGTGCCTGGAGTCGCAACTTCGCTAGCGGGTACACCGGGGAGCTGTTTTTT	CAWSRNFASGYTGELFF
TRBV12-3/TRBV12-4	TRBJ1-1	.	.	TGTGCCAGCAGCCCCGGCACTGAAGCTTTCTTT	CASSPGTEAFF
TRBV7-2	TRBJ1-2	TRBD1	.	TGTGCCAGCAGCCAGACAGGGTTAGGCTACACCTTC	CASSQTGLGYTF
TRBV6-4	TRBJ1-2	.	.	TGTGCCAGCAGTGACTCGAGTTTAGCTAACTATGGCTACACCTTC	CASSDSSLANYGYTF
TRBV7-6	TRBJ2-4	TRBD2	once	TGTGCCAGCAGCTTAGCATGGCGGCGGGAGGGCCAGGAGAACATTCAGTACTTC	CASSLAWRREGQENIQYF
TRBV11-3	TRBJ1-1	.	.	TGTGCCAGCAGCTCAGGGAGGGCCGAAGCTTTCTTT	CASSSGRAEAFF
TRBV4-1	TRBJ1-5	.	.	TGCGCCAGCAGCCCGAGGACTGAGAGCAATCAGCCCCAGCATTTT	CASSPRTESNQPQHF
TRBV7-9	TRBJ2-7	TRBD1	.	TGTGCCAGCAGCTTAGGGACAGGGAAACGCGAGCAGTACTTC	CASSLGTGKREQYF
TRBV19	TRBJ2-1	TRBD1	.	TGTGCCAGTAGGCGACAGGGGGCGTGGAATGAGCAGTTCTTC	CASRRQGAWNEQFF
TRBV4-1	TRBJ2-7	.	.	TGCGCCAGCAGCCCGTCCGGGAACTCCTACGAGCAGTACTTC	CASSPSGNSYEQYF
TRBV6-4	TRBJ2-1	TRBD2	few	TGTGCCAGCAGTTTACAGGGACAGGAACTAGCGGGAGCCCCCTACAATGAGCAGTTCTTC	CASSLQGQELAGAPYNEQFF
TRBV7-9	TRBJ1-4	TRBD1	.	TGTGCCAGCAGCCCCACAGGGGGTAATGAAAAACTGTTTTTT	CASSPTGGNEKLFF
TRBV7-9	TRBJ2-1	TRBD2	.	TGTGCCAGCAGCTTAAGGCTAGCGGAGTACAATGAGCAGTTCTTC	CASSLRLAEYNEQFF
TRBV19	TRBJ1-5	.	.	TGTGCCAGCGCAGTTAGCAATCAGCCCCAGCATTTT	CASAVSNQPQHF
TRBV27	TRBJ1-1	.	.	TGTGCCAGCATGGGGGCGCACACTGAAGCTTTCTTT	CASMGAHTEAFF
TRBV19	TRBJ2-2	.	.	TGTGCCAGTAGCCTTCACAGGGACGGGGAGCTGTTTTTT	CASSLHRDGELFF
TRBV18	TRBJ1-1	TRBD1	once	TGTGCCAGCTCACCCAGGACAGGGGGCACTGAAGCTTTCTTT	CASSPRTGGTEAFF
TRBV24-1	TRBJ2-1	.	.	TGTGCCACCACCTCTACTAGTTCGGGTTACAATGAGCAGTTCTTC	CATTSTSSGYNEQFF
TRBV2	TRBJ1-1	.	.	TGTGCCAGCAGTGAACAGGTGAACACTGAAGCTTTCTTT	CASSEQVNTEAFF
TRBV5-1	TRBJ1-1	.	.	TGCGCCAGCAGCTCGGTCGGAGGGCCCACTGAAGCTTTCTTT	CASSSVGGPTEAFF